The 8 T cell receptor beta chains below all came from one sample that was sequenced in a study of T cell responses to AZD1222 COVID-19 vaccine (dated by TCRdb to about 2021). Receptor libraries were prepared by the immunoSEQ multiplex PCR assay. This is the immuneACCESS table as TCRdb keeps it, with only in-frame sequences that have V and J called. A part of the clones is gone; compared with another copy, unresolved V genes explain less than half, and the rest is unexplained. The sample includes about 150,000 clones, with 85% observed a single time. The ten largest make up 7.9% of the sample. The sample's time point label is to be understood as: about 28 days (+/-7) after the second vaccine dose. This specimen's treatment or condition label, per the study, means: meningococcal conjugate vaccine given as trial control. The sequences come from peripheral blood, collected 28 days after the second dose of the MenACWY control vaccine. The source is an adult who received the MenACWY meningococcal vaccine as a control.

The chain combines TRBV12-3 or TRBV12-4 with TRBJ1-1, with D unresolved. V was trimmed by 5 bases and J by 8 bases, leaving 12 bases between them. The CDR3 has 12 amino acids. The CDR3 DNA reads TGTGCCAGCAGTCCGGTCCGTATGGAAGCTTTCTTT. Translated: CASSPVRMEAFF.

The chain carries TRBV5-8 and TRBJ1-5, with D unresolved. Germline CDR1 is SGHTS and CDR2 is YDEGEE. The CDR3 loop spans 16 amino acids. The V gene lost 0 bases and the J gene lost 1 base, with 11 bases spanning the gap. CDR3 loop: CASSLAYGSSNQPQHF. The CDR3 region has the DNA TGTGCCAGCAGCTTGGCCTACGGATCCAGCAATCAGCCCCAGCATTTT.

V and J are TRBV7-2 and TRBJ2-1; 7 nucleotides align to TRBD2. Germline V gene data show CDR1 as SGHTA and CDR2 as FQGNSA. The CDR3 is 15 residues long. The V gene end was trimmed by 3 bases and the J gene end by 4 bases; junction bases not matched to a gene: 6. The CDR3 DNA reads TGTGCCAGCAGCTTCCAGGGCGGGGGTTACAATGAGCAGTTCTTC. It translates to CASSFQGGGYNEQFF.

The chain carries TRBV6-4 and TRBJ1-1; D gene unclear. CDR3 size: 12 residues. Germline CDR1 and CDR2: MRHNA and SNTAGT. V lost 3 bases to trimming and J lost 5 bases, with 7 bases between them. The CDR3 is CASSEVGTEAFF. The CDR3 coding sequence is TGTGCCAGCAGTGAAGTAGGGACTGAAGCTTTCTTT.

CDR3 nucleotide sequence: TGTGCCAGCAGCCAAGACGAACTCAAAAATGAAAAACTGTTTTTT. Protein: CASSQDELKNEKLFF. The chain joins TRBV4-2 to TRBJ1-4; D ambiguous. Looked up from germline, CDR1 is LGHNA and CDR2 is YNFKEQ. Deletions cut 0 bases from V and 5 bases from J, with 10 bases between. The CDR3 is 15 amino acids.

The rearrangement links TRBV12-5 to TRBJ2-5, with D possibly being TRBD1 or TRBD2 (5 bases each). Per germline, CDR1 LGHNT and CDR2 FRNRAP. Trimming took off 5 bases at V and 5 bases at J, with 12 bases between the two ends. CDR3 length equals 13 residues. The CDR3 DNA follows: TGTGCTAGTGGTCGGACACTAGGGGAGACCCAGTACTTC. Translated, it gives CASGRTLGETQYF.

This clone was counted once. The chain employs TRBV29-1 and TRBJ2-5; D call uncertain. Trimming removed 4 bases from V and 2 bases from J, with 2 bases in between. The V gene's germline CDR1 is SQVTM and CDR2 ANQGSEA. This CDR3 has 10 amino acids. The CDR3 region is CSVAQETQYF. The DNA for the CDR3 is TGCAGCGTTGCTCAAGAGACCCAGTACTTC.

The chain joins TRBV5-4 to TRBJ1-6, with 7 bases aligning to TRBD1. The CDR3 covers 14 residues. CDR1 is SGHNT, CDR2 YYREEE, per germline (reference sequence). Trimming removed 0 bases from V and 9 bases from J; junction bases left unmatched: 3. The CDR3 region is CASSLADRVSPLHF. The CDR3 DNA reads as TGTGCCAGCAGCTTGGCCGACAGGGTTTCACCCCTCCACTTT.